This TCR beta chain comes out of a study of regulatory T cells in long-lasting Graves disease. The study, taken as a whole, reports: TRBV28 was favored in persistent disease, as were TRBJ1-2 and TRBJ2-5.

Construction of TCR beta libraries relied on iRepertoire HTBI primers and on Arm-PCR targeting CDR3 regions. TCRdb recomputed calls from the multiplex PCR reads with MiXCR, one row per CDR3 protein. There are roughly 470,000 distinct CDR3 sequences in the sample; more than 20% occur only once, and 6.5% to 10% lies in the top ten. This clonotype was seen ten or more times. Its antigen remains unidentified. V was cut by 11 bases and J by 0 bases, with 2 bases left in between. Germline loops: CDR1 SNHLY, CDR2 FYNNEI. The CDR3 has 9 amino acids. The time point denotes: persistent/refractory GD, antithyroid drugs over 5 years with positive TRAb. Construction of the TCR library relied on RNA isolated from PBMCs.

The V call is TRBV2, the J call TRBJ2-7; D remains ambiguous. Source: peripheral blood mononuclear cells (PBMCs), taken when the disease was refractory, from a patient treated with antithyroid drugs. This sequence originates from a female donor with Graves disease. CDR3 sequence reads: CAVSYEQYF. The CDR3 DNA follows: TGTGCCGTCTCCTACGAGCAGTACTTC.